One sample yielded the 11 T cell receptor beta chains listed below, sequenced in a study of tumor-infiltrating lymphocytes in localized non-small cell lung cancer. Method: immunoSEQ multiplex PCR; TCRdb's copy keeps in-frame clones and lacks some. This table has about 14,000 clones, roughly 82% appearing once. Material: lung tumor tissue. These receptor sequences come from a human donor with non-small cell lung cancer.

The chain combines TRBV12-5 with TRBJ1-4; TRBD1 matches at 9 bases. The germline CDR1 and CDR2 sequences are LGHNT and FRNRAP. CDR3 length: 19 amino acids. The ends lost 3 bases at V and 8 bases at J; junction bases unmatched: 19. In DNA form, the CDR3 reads TGTGCTAGTGGTTTCCAATATAGGGACAGGGAGAGATTAAAGGAAAAACTGTTTTTT. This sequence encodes CASGFQYRDRERLKEKLFF.

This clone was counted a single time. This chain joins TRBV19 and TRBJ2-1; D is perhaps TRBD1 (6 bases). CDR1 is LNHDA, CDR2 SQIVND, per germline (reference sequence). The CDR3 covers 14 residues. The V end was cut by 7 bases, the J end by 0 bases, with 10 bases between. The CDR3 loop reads CASTADSSYNEQFF. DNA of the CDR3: TGTGCCAGTACAGCGGACAGCTCCTACAATGAGCAGTTCTTC.

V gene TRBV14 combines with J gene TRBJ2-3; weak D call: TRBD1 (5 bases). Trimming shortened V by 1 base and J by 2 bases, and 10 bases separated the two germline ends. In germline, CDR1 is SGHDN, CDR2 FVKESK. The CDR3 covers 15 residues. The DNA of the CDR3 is TGTGCCAGCAGCCAAGTGGCAGGGTTCACAGATACGCAGTATTTT. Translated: CASSQVAGFTDTQYF.

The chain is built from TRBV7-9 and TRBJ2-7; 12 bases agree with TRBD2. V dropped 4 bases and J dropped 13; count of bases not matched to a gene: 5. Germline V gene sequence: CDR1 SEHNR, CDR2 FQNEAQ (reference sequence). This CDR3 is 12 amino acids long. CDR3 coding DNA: TGTGCCAGCAGCTCTAGCGGGGGGGCCTTATACTTC. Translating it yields CASSSSGGALYF.

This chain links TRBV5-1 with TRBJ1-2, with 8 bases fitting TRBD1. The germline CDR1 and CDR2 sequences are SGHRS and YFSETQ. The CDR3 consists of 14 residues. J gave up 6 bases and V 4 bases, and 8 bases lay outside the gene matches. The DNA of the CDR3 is TGCGCCAGCAGCCTACGAACAGGGGGGGATGGCTACACCTTC. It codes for CASSLRTGGDGYTF.

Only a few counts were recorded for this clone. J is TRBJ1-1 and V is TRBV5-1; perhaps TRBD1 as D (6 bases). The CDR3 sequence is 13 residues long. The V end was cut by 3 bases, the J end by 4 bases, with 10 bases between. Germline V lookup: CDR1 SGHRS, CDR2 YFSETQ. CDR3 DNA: TGCGCCAGCAGCTCAACAGGGACCACTGAAGCTTTCTTT. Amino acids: CASSSTGTTEAFF.

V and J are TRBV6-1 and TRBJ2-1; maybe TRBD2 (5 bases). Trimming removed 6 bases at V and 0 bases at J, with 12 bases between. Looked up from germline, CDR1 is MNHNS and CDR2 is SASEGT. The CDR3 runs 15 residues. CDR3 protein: CASRLEESSYNEQFF. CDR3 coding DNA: TGTGCCAGCAGGCTGGAGGAGAGCTCCTACAATGAGCAGTTCTTC.

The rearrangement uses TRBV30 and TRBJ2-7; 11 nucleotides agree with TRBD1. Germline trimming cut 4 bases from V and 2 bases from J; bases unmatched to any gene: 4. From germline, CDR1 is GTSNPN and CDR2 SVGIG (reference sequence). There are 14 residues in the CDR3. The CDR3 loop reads CAWKGQGETYEQYF. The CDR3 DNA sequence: TGTGCCTGGAAGGGACAGGGGGAAACCTACGAGCAGTACTTC.

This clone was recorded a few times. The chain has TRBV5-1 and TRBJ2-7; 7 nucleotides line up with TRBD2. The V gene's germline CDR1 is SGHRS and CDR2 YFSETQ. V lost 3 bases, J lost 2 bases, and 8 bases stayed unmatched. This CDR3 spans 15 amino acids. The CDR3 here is CASSWTAAGTYEQYF. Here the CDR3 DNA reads TGCGCCAGCAGCTGGACGGCAGCGGGGACCTACGAGCAGTACTTC.

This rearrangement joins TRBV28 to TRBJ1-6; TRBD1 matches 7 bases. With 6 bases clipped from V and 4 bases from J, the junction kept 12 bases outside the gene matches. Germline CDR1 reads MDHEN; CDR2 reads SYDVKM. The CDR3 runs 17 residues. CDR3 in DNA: TGTGCCAGCAGCGCCCCTCCCGGGACAGCTTATAATTCACCCCTCCACTTT. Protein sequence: CASSAPPGTAYNSPLHF.

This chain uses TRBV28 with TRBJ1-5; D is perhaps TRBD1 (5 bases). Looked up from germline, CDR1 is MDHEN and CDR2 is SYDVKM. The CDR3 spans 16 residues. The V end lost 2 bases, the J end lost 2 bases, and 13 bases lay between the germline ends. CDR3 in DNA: TGTGCCAGCAGTTTAGACGGACACCCGGGCAATCAGCCCCAGCATTTT. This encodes CASSLDGHPGNQPQHF.